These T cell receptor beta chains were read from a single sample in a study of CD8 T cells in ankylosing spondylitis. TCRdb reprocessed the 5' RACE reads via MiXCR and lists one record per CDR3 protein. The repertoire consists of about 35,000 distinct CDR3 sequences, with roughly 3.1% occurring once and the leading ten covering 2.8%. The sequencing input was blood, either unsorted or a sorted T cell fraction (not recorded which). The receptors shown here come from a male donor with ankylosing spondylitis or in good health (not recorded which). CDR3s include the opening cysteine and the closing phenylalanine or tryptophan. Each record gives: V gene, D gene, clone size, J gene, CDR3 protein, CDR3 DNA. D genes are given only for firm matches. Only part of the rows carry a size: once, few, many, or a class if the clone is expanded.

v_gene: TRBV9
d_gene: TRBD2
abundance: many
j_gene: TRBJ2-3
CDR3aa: CASSARRTGGQDTQYF
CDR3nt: TGTGCCAGCAGCGCCAGACGGACGGGGGGGCAAGATACGCAGTATTTT

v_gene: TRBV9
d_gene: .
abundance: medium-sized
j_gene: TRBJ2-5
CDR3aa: CASSVDGGNTQETQYF
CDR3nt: TGTGCCAGCAGCGTAGACGGCGGAAATACCCAAGAGACCCAGTACTTC

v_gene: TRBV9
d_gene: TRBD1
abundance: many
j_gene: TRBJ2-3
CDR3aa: CASSGRQGDGTDTQYF
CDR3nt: TGTGCCAGCAGCGGCCGACAGGGTGACGGCACAGATACGCAGTATTTT

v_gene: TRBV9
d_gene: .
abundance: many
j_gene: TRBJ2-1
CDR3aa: CASSVEGIASYNEQFF
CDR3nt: TGTGCCAGCAGCGTAGAAGGGATCGCCTCCTACAATGAGCAGTTCTTC

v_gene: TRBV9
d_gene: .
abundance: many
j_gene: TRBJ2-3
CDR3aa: CASSVSPSADTQYF
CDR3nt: TGTGCCAGCAGCGTATCCCCTAGCGCAGATACGCAGTATTTT

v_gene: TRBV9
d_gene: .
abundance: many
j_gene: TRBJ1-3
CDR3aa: CASSPGTSGNTIYF
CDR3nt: TGTGCCAGCAGCCCCGGGACTTCTGGAAACACCATATATTTT

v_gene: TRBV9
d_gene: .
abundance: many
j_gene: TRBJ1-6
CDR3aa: CASSVSEDSSRTPLHF
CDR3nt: TGTGCCAGCAGCGTGTCGGAGGACAGCTCAAGGACTCCCCTCCACTTT

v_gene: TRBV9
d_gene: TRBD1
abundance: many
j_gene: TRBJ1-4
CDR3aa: CASSPRDRVLTEKLFF
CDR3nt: TGTGCCAGCAGCCCCCGGGACAGGGTCCTTACGGAAAAACTGTTTTTT

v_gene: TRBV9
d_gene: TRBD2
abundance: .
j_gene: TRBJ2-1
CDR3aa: CASSLLAGGPVEQFF
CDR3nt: TGTGCCAGCAGCCTACTAGCGGGGGGGCCGGTTGAGCAGTTCTTC

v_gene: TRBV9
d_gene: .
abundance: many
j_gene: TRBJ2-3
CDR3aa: CASSDSPSTDTQYF
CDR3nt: TGTGCCAGCAGCGACAGCCCGAGCACAGATACGCAGTATTTT

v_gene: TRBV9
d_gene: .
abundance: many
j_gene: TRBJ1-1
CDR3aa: CASSVEGRNTEAFF
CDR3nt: TGTGCCAGCAGCGTAGAGGGCAGAAACACTGAAGCTTTCTTT

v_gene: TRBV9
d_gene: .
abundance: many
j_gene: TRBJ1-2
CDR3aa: CASSVFEGRDGYTF
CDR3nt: TGTGCCAGCAGCGTTTTTGAGGGGCGCGATGGCTACACCTTC

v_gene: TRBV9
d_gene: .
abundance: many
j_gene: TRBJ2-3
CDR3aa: CASSDATIGDTQYF
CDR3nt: TGTGCCAGCAGCGACGCGACCATTGGAGATACGCAGTATTTT

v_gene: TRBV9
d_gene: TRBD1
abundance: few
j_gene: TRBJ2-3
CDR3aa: CASSPVPGQGILSSDTQYF
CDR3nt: TGTGCCAGCAGCCCAGTCCCGGGACAGGGTATATTGTCTTCAGATACGCAGTATTTT

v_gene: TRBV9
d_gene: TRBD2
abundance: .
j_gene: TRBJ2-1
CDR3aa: CASSTGLAGVNEQFF
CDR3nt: TGTGCCAGCAGCACGGGACTAGCGGGAGTCAATGAGCAGTTCTTC

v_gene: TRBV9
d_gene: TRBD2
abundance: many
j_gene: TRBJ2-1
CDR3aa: CASSVEPAGWIEQFF
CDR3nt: TGTGCCAGCAGCGTAGAGCCAGCGGGATGGATTGAGCAGTTCTTC

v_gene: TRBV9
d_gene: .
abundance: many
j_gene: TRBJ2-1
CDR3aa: CASSVAGVGAFDEQFF
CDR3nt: TGTGCCAGCAGCGTAGCCGGGGTCGGGGCGTTCGATGAGCAGTTCTTC

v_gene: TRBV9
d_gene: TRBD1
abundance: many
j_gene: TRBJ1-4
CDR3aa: CASSPSSGQGGEKLFF
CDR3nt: TGTGCCAGCAGCCCCTCGAGTGGACAGGGTGGAGAAAAACTGTTTTTT

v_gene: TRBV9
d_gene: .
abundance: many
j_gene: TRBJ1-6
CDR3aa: CASSVDVGSPLHF
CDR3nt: TGTGCCAGCAGCGTGGACGTCGGATCACCCCTCCACTTT

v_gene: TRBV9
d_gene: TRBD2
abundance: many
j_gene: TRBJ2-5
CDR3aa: CASSVGPSRGAQETQYF
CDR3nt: TGTGCCAGCAGCGTAGGTCCCTCGCGGGGGGCCCAAGAGACCCAGTACTTC

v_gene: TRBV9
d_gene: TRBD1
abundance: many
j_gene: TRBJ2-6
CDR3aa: CASSPRDRGLGANVLTF
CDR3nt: TGTGCCAGCAGCCCACGGGACAGGGGGCTTGGGGCCAACGTCCTGACTTTC

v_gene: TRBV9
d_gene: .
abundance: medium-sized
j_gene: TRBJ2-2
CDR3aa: CASSVDQTGELFF
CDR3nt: TGTGCCAGCAGCGTAGACCAAACCGGGGAGCTGTTTTTT

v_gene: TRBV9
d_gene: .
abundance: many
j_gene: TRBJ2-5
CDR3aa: CASSAGGPRQETQYF
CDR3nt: TGTGCCAGCAGCGCTGGGGGTCCAAGACAAGAGACCCAGTACTTC

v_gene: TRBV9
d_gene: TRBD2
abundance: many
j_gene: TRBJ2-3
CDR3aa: CASSLLAGGADTQYF
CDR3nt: TGTGCCAGCAGTCTCCTAGCGGGGGGGGCAGATACGCAGTATTTT

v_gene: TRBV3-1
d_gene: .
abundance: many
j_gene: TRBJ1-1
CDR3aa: CASSLDTTARREAFF
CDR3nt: TGTGCCAGCAGCCTAGATACGACAGCCCGTCGTGAAGCTTTCTTT

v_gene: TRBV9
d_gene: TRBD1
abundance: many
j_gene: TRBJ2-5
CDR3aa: CASSGPTGLETQYF
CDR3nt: TGTGCCAGCAGCGGTCCGACAGGGCTAGAGACCCAGTACTTC

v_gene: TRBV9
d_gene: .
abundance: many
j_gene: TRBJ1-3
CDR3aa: CASSPGVSGNTIYF
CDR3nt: TGTGCCAGCAGCCCAGGAGTGAGTGGAAACACCATATATTTT

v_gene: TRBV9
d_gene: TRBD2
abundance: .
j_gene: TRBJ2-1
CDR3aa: CASSDGTSGGSEQFF
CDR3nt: TGTGCCAGCAGCGATGGGACTAGCGGGGGGAGTGAGCAGTTCTTC

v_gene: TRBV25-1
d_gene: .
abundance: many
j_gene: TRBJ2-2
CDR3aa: CASIGRSATGELFF
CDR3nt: TGTGCCAGCATAGGTCGGTCCGCGACCGGGGAGCTGTTTTTT

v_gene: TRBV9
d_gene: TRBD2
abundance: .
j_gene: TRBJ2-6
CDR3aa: CASSVGLAGVGSGANVLTF
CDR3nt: TGTGCCAGCAGCGTAGGCCTAGCGGGAGTGGGCTCTGGGGCCAACGTCCTGACTTTC

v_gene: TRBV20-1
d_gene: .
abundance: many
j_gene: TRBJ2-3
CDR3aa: CSASALGARNTDTQYF
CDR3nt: TGCAGTGCTAGTGCTCTAGGAGCGAGAAACACAGATACGCAGTATTTT

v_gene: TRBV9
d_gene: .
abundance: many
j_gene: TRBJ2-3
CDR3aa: CASSVATDTQYF
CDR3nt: TGTGCCAGCAGCGTAGCTACAGATACGCAGTATTTT

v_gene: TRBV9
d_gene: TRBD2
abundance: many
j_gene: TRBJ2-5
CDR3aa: CASSVDLAGGSKETQYF
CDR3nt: TGTGCCAGCAGCGTAGATCTAGCGGGGGGCTCTAAAGAGACCCAGTACTTC

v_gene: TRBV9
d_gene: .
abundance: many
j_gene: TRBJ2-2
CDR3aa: CASSLRSGAGGELFF
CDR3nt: TGTGCCAGCAGCCTGCGATCGGGAGCGGGCGGGGAGCTGTTTTTT

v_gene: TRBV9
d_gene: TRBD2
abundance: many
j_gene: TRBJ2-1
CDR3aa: CASSVGVRGASYNEQFF
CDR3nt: TGTGCCAGCAGCGTAGGGGTGCGGGGGGCGTCCTACAATGAGCAGTTCTTC

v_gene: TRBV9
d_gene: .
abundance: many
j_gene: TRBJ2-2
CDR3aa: CASSATGMNTGELFF
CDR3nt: TGTGCCAGCAGTGCAACCGGGATGAACACCGGGGAGCTGTTTTTT

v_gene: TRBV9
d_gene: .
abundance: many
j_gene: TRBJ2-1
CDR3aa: CASSVGLSPDNEQFF
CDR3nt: TGTGCCAGCAGCGTAGGACTCTCCCCTGACAATGAGCAGTTCTTC

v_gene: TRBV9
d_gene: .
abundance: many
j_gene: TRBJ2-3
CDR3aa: CASTTGHYTDTQYF
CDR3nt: TGTGCCAGCACCACCGGACACTACACAGATACGCAGTATTTT

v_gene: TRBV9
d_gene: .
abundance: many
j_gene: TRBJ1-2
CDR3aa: CASSVGLGGKEDYGYTF
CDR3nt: TGTGCCAGCAGCGTAGGGTTAGGGGGAAAAGAGGACTATGGCTACACCTTC

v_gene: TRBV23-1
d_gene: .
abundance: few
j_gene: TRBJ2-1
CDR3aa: CASRGCSYNEQFF
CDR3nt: TGCGCCAGCAGGGGGTGCTCCTACAATGAGCAGTTCTTC

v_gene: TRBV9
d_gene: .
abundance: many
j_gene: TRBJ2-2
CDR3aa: CASSVAGSPTGELFF
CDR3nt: TGTGCCAGCAGCGTAGCCGGGAGCCCCACCGGGGAGCTGTTTTTT

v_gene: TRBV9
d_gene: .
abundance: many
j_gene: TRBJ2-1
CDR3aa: CASSVEGQTNEQFF
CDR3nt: TGTGCCAGCAGCGTAGAAGGACAGACCAATGAGCAGTTCTTC

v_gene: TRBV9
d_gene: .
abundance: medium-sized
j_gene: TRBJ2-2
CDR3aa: CASSLGGPGITGELFF
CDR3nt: TGTGCCAGCAGCCTCGGGGGCCCGGGAATCACCGGGGAGCTGTTTTTT

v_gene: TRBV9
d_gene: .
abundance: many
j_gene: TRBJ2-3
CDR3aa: CASSVSAGRSTDTQYF
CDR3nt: TGTGCCAGCAGCGTATCTGCAGGGAGGAGCACAGATACGCAGTATTTT

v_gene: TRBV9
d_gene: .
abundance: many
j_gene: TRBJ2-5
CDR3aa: CASSVDRGGETQYF
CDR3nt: TGTGCCAGCAGCGTAGATAGAGGAGGGGAGACCCAGTACTTC

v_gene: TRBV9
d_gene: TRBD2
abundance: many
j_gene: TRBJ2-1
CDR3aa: CASSGPGLAGDGSYNEQFF
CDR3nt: TGTGCCAGCAGCGGACCGGGACTAGCGGGAGACGGATCCTACAATGAGCAGTTCTTC

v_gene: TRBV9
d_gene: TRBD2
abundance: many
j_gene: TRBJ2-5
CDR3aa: CASSVGSGLAGAGETQYF
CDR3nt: TGTGCCAGCAGCGTAGGCTCTGGTTTAGCGGGGGCCGGAGAGACCCAGTACTTC

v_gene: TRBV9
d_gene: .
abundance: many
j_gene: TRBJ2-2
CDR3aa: CASSAQGFGGELFF
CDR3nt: TGTGCCAGCAGCGCGCAGGGGTTCGGCGGGGAGCTGTTTTTT

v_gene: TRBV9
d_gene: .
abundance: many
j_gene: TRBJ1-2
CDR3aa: CASSVQGQNYGYTF
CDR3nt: TGTGCCAGCAGCGTCCAGGGACAAAACTATGGCTACACCTTC